One T cell receptor beta chain is described in this entry. Its antigen target is currently unknown. No much larger clone is present one base from it, and per-base qualities are unavailable. Trimming takes 5 bases off V and 6 bases off J; junction bases not matched to a gene: 5. Reading the germline V gene gives CDR1 SGHRS and CDR2 YFSETQ. Including the terminal cysteine and phenylalanine, the CDR3 comprises 13 residues. Only the CDR3 part of the read is kept: 39 bases, read in frame from the first base. Each collaborating institution followed its own protocols to collect whole blood in K2EDTA tubes. For TCRbeta analysis, collaborator samples were shipped as frozen whole blood, as isolated PBMCs, or as DNA extracted from either sample type. The record originates from a study of blood T cell repertoires in COVID-19 (dated by TCRdb to the early 2020s). Study-level background: Samples covering the acute and convalescent phases of COVID-19 were provided by collaborators in the United States, Italy and Spain. The prospective study material was composed of cDNA or gDNA derived from T cells, B-cell-depleted T cells, or PBMCs. Subjects who had been exposed to COVID-19, were actively infected with it, or had recovered from it provided the deeply sampled blood TCRbeta repertoires that made up the dataset. The repertoires were made available in a free public database intended to serve as a resource for research on the immune response to SARS-CoV-2. Samples were obtained from the ongoing ImmuneRACE study (first 160 participants) and from 1,254 subjects provided by 6 global collaborators. Nearly every sample came with metadata listing a de-identified subject ID, COVID-19 status, age in years and sex. Where HLA class I and class II types were available, the types were taken from metadata supplied by the sample provider, not from assay-based typing. Overall study results and their limits: How much clinical and demographic metadata was included differed by source and by participant, and the metadata was provided uncurated.

The immunoSEQ Assay, a bias-controlled multiplex PCR, was used to amplify TCRbeta CDR3 regions from genomic DNA. As for how the authors treated the data: The number of nucleated cells in each sample was estimated from the amplification of reference gene primers within the assay. To quantify the absolute abundance of each unique TCRbeta CDR3 rearrangement, sequence reads were collapsed and filtered. Productive Simpson clonality was computed per sample as the square root of Simpson's diversity index over productive rearrangements. TCRdb provides this immuneACCESS table in a form limited to in-frame rearrangements. Some clones are lacking; in checked studies, under half of them reflect an unresolved V gene, and why the rest are absent is not known. That table gives V, J and clone size, and the DNA gave D and trimming. The sample records roughly 250,000 clones, around 79% of which are singletons. In total, the top ten clones hold about 3.5% of the sample.

The chain links TRBV5-1 with TRBJ2-1; 7 bases in between match TRBD2. The TCR sequence derives from a woman older than 75 with acute or convalescent COVID-19. Sequencing input: peripheral blood. CDR3 loop: CASRAGVTNEQFF. The nucleotides are TGCGCCAGCAGGGCGGGAGTCACCAATGAGCAGTTCTTC. With the portions outside the CDR3 filled from the reference TRBV5-1 and TRBJ2-1 genes, the complete variable region becomes KAGVTQTPRYLIKTRGQQVTLSCSPISGHRSVSWYQQTPGQGLQFLFEYFSETQRNKGNFPGRFSGRQFSNSRSEMNVSTLELGDSALYLCASRAGVTNEQFFGPGTRLTVL.